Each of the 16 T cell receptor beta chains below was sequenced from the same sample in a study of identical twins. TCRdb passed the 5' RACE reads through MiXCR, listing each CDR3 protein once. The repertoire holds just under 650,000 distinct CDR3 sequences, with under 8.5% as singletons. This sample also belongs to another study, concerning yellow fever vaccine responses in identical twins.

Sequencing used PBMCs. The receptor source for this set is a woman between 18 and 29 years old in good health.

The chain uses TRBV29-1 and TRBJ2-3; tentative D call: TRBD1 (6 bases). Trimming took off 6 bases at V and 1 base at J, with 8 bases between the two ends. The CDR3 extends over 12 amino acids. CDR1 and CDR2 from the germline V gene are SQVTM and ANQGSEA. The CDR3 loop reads CSVNRGTDTQYF. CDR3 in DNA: TGCAGCGTAAACAGGGGCACAGATACGCAGTATTTT.

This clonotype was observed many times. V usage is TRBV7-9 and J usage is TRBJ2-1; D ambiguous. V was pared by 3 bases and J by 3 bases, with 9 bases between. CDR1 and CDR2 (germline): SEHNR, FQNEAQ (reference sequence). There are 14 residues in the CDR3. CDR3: CASSFGSNYNEQFF. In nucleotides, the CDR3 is TGTGCCAGCAGCTTTGGATCGAACTACAATGAGCAGTTCTTC.

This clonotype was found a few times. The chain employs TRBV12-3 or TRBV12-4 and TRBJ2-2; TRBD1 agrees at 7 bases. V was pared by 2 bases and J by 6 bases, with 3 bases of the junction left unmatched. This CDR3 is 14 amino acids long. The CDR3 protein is CASSLRGHSGELFF. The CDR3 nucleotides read TGTGCCAGCAGTTTAAGGGGGCATTCCGGGGAGCTGTTTTTT.

CDR3 DNA sequence: TGCGCCAGCAGCTTTGAACCGGGACTTGCTAACTATGGCTACACCTTC. Its translation is CASSFEPGLANYGYTF. The chain couples TRBV5-1 to TRBJ1-2; TRBD1 is a possible D gene (5 bases). CDR3 length: 16 amino acids. Deletions cut 2 bases from V and 0 bases from J, with 14 bases between. Germline V gives CDR1 SGHRS, CDR2 YFSETQ.

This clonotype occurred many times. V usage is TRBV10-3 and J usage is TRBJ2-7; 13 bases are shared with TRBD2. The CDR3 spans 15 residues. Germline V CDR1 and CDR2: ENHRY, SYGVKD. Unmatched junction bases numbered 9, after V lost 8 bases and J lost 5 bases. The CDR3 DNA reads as TGTGCCATCGGAGTGAGGACTAGCGGGAGAAACGAGCAGTACTTC. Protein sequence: CAIGVRTSGRNEQYF.

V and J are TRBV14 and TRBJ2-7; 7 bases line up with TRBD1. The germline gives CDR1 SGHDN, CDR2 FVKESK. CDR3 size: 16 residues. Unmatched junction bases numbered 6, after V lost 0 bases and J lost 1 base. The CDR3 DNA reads TGTGCCAGCAGCCAAGATAGGGGGACAGCGTCCTACGAGCAGTACTTC. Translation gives CASSQDRGTASYEQYF.

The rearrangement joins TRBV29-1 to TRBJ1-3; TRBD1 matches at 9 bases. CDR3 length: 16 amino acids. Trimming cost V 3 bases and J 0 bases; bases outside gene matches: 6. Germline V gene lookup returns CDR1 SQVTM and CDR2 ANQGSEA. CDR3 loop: CSVEDRGFSSGNTIYF. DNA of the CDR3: TGCAGCGTTGAGGACAGGGGCTTCTCCTCTGGAAACACCATATATTTT.

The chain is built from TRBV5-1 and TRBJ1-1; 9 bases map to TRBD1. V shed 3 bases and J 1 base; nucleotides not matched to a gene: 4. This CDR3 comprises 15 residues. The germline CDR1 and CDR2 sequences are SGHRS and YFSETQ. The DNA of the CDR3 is TGCGCCAGCAGCTGGTGGGACAGGGAGAACACTGAAGCTTTCTTT. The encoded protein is CASSWWDRENTEAFF.

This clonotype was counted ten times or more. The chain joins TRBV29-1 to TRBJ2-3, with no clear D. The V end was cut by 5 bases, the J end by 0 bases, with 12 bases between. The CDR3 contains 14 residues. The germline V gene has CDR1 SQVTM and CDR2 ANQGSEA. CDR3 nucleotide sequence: TGCAGCGTTCGGCCAACTCCTAGCACAGATACGCAGTATTTT. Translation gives CSVRPTPSTDTQYF.

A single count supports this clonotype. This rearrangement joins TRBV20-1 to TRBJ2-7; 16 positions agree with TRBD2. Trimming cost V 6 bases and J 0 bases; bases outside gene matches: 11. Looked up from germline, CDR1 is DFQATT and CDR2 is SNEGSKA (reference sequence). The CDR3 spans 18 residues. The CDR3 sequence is CSATGGLAGGWDSYEQYF. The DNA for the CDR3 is TGCAGTGCCACAGGGGGACTAGCGGGAGGGTGGGACTCCTACGAGCAGTACTTC.

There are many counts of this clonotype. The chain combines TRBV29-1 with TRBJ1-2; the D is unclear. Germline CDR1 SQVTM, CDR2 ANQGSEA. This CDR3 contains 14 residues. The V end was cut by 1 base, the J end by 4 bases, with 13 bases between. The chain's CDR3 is CSVEGRRRSYGYTF. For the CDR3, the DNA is TGCAGCGTTGAAGGCCGGCGGCGCAGCTATGGCTACACCTTC.

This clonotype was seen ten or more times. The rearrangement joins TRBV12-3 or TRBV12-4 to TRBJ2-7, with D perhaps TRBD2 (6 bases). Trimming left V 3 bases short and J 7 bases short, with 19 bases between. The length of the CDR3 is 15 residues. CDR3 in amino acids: CASSLYGSLLGEQYF. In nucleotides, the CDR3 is TGTGCCAGCAGTTTGTACGGGAGCCTGCTCGGGGAGCAGTACTTC.

CDR3 bases: TGCAGTGCCGTACCCCAAGGGAATGAGCAGTTCTTC. Residues: CSAVPQGNEQFF. The chain uses TRBV20-1 and TRBJ2-1; D gene uncertain. The CDR3 is made up of 12 amino acids. Germline V gives CDR1 DFQATT, CDR2 SNEGSKA (reference sequence). The ends were cut back, 6 bases at V and 7 bases at J, with 13 bases in the middle.

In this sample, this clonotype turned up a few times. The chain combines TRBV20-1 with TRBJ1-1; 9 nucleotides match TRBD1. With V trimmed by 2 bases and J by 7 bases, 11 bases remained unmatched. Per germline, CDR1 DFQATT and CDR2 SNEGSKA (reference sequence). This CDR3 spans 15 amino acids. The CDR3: CSARPDRGYPDEAFF. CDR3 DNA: TGCAGTGCTAGACCGGACAGGGGTTACCCTGATGAAGCTTTCTTT.

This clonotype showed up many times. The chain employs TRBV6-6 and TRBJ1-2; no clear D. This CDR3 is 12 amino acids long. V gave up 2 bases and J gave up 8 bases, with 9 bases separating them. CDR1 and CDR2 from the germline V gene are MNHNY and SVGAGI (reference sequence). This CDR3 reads CASSYPDPGYTF. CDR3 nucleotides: TGTGCCAGCAGTTACCCCGACCCGGGCTACACCTTC.

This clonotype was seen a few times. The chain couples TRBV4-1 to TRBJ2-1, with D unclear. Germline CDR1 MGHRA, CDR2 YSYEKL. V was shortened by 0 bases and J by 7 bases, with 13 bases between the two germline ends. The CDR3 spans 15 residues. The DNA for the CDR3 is TGCGCCAGCAGCCAAGATTTCTGGCGAGATAATGAGCAGTTCTTC. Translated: CASSQDFWRDNEQFF.